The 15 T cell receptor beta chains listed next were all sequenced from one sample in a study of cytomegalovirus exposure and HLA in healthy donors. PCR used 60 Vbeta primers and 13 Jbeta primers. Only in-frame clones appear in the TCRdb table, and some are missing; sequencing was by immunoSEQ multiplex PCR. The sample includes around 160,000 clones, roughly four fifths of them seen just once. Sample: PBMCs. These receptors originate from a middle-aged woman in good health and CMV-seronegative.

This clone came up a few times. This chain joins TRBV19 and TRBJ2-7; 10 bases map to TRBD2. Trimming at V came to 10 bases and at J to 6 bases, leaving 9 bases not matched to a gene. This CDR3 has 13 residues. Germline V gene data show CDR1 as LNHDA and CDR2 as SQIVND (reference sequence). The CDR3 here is CATATSGFREQYF. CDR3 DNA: TGTGCCACCGCGACTAGCGGGTTCCGCGAGCAGTACTTC. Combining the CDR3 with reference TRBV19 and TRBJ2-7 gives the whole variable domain DGGITQSPKYLFRKEGQNVTLSCEQNLNHDAMYWYRQDPGQGLRLIYYSQIVNDFQKGDIAEGYSVSREKKESFPLTVTSAQKNPTAFYLCATATSGFREQYFGPGTRLTVT.

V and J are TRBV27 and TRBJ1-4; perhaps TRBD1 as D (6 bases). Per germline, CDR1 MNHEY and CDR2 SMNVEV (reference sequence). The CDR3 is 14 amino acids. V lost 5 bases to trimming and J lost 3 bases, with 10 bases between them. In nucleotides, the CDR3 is TGTGCCAGCAGTACCGGACAGCCTAATGAAAAACTGTTTTTT. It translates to CASSTGQPNEKLFF.

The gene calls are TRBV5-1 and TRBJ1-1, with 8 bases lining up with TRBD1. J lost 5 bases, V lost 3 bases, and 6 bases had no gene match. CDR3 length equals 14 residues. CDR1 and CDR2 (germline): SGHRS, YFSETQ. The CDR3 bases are TGCGCCAGCAGCTCAGGGGGCGGAGGGACTGAAGCTTTCTTT. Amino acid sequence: CASSSGGGGTEAFF.

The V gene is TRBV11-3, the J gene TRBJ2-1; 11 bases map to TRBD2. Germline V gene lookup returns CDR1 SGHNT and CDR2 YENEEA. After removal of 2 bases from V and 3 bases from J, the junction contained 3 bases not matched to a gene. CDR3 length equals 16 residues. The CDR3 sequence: CASSLRGTSGYNEQFF. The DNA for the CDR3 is TGTGCCAGCAGCTTAAGAGGGACTAGCGGCTACAATGAGCAGTTCTTC.

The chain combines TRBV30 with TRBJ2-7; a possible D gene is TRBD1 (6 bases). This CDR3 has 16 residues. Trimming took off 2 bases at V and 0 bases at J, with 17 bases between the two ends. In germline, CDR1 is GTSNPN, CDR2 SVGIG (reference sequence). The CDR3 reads CAWSHPRGFSSYEQYF. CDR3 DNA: TGTGCCTGGAGTCACCCCAGGGGCTTCAGCTCCTACGAGCAGTACTTC.

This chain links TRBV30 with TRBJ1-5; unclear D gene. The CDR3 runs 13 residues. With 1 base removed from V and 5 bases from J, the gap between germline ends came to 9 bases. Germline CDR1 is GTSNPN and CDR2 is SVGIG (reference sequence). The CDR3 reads CAWSESGDQPQHF. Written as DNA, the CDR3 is TGTGCCTGGAGTGAGTCGGGTGATCAGCCCCAGCATTTT. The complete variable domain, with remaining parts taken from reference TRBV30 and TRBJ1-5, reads SQTIHQWPATLVQPVGSPLSLECTVEGTSNPNLYWYRQAAGRGLQLLFYSVGIGQISSEVPQNLSASRPQDRQFILSSKKLLLSDSGFYLCAWSESGDQPQHFGDGTRLSIL.

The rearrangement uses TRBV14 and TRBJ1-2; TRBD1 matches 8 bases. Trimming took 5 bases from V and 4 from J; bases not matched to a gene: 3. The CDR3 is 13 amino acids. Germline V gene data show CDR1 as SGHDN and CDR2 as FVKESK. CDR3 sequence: CASSVDRAYGYTF. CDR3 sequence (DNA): TGTGCCAGCAGCGTGGACAGGGCCTATGGCTACACCTTC.

DNA of the CDR3: TGTGCCAGCAACACAAGGGGGCGGGGAGTGATGGGCTACACCTTC. It is translated as CASNTRGRGVMGYTF. The genes are TRBV28 and TRBJ1-2, with 7 bases lining up with TRBD1. The CDR3 runs to 15 residues. V was pared by 7 bases and J by 8 bases, with 16 bases of the junction left unmatched. Germline V lookup: CDR1 MDHEN, CDR2 SYDVKM.

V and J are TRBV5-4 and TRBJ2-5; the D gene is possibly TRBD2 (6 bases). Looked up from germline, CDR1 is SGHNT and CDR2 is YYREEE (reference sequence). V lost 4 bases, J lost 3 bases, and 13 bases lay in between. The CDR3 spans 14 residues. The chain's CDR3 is CASSQSQREETQYF. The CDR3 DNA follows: TGTGCCAGCAGCCAGAGTCAGCGGGAAGAGACCCAGTACTTC. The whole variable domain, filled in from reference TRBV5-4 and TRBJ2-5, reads ETGVTQSPTHLIKTRGQQVTLRCSSQSGHNTVSWYQQALGQGPQFIFQYYREEENGRGNFPPRFSGLQFPNYSSELNVNALELDDSALYLCASSQSQREETQYFGPGTRLLVL.

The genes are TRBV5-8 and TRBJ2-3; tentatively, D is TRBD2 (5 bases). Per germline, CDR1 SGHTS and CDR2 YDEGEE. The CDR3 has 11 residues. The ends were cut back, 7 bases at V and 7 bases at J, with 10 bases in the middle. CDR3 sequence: CASYGIYTQYF. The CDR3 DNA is TGTGCCAGCTACGGGATATATACGCAGTATTTT.

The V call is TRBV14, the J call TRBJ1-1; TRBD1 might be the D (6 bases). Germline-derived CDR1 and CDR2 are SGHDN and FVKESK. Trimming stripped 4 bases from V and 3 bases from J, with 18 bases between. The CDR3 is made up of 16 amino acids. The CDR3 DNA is TGTGCCAGCAGCCCCCTTGGGGGGGCTGGGGACACTGAAGCTTTCTTT. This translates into CASSPLGGAGDTEAFF.

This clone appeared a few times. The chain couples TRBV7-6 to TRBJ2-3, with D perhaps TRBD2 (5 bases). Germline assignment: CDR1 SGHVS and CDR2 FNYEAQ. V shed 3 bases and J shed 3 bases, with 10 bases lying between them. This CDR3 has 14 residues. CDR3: CASSFLLGTDTQYF. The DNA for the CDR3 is TGTGCCAGCAGCTTCCTACTAGGGACAGATACGCAGTATTTT.

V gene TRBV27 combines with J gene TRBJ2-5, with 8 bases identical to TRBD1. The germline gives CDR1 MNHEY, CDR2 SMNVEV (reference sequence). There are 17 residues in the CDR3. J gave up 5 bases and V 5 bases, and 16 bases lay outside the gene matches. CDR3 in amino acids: CASSLRQLGQAGETQYF. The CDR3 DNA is TGTGCCAGCAGTCTAAGGCAACTGGGACAGGCCGGGGAGACCCAGTACTTC.

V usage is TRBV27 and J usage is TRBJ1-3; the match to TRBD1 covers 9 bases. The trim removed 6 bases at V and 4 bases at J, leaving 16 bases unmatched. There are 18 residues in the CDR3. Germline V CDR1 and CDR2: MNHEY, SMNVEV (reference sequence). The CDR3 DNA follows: TGTGCCAGCAGGGATCGGACAGGGGATAGGTTTGTGGGAAACACCATATATTTT. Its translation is CASRDRTGDRFVGNTIYF.

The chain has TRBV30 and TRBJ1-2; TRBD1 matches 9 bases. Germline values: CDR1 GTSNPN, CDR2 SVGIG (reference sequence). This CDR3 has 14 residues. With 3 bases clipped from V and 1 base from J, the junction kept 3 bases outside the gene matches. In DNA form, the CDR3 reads TGTGCCTGGAGCAGGACAGGGGATAACTATGGCTACACCTTC. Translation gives CAWSRTGDNYGYTF.